Listed below are T cell receptor beta chains from one sample, sequenced in a study of graft-versus-host responses after intestinal transplantation. Only in-frame clones appear in the TCRdb table, and some are missing; sequencing was by immunoSEQ multiplex PCR. The sample includes around 21,000 clones, roughly 44% of them seen just once. Sequenced material: alloreactive CD8+ T cells from a mixed lymphocyte reaction culture, taken before transplantation. The receptors derive from a human patient who was an organ donor for intestinal transplantation. The CDR3 runs from the conserved cysteine through the conserved F or W. Fields, in order: D gene, clone size, V gene, CDR3 length, J gene, CDR3 DNA, CDR3 protein. D genes are given only for firm matches. Not every row has a clone size; where given, it reads once, few, many or a size class.

NA	NA	TRBV9	14	TRBJ2-3	TGTGCCAGCAGCAAGGACACAAACACAGATACGCAGTATTTT	CASSKDTNTDTQYF
NA	NA	TRBV4-3	15	TRBJ2-1	TGCGCCAGCAGCCAAGAAATCCGGACCTACAATGAGCAGTTCTTC	CASSQEIRTYNEQFF
TRBD1	NA	TRBV28	15	TRBJ1-6	TGTGCCAGCAGTCGCACAGGGGCTGCTAATTCACCCCTCCACTTT	CASSRTGAANSPLHF
NA	NA	TRBV5-1	15	TRBJ1-4	TGCGCCAGCAGTACAACAGGGCATAGAGGCGAAAAACTGTTTTTT	CASSTTGHRGEKLFF
NA	NA	TRBV11-2	15	TRBJ2-7	TGTGCCAGCAGCGGTCCCTACGGGGTTGCCTACGAGCAGTACTTC	CASSGPYGVAYEQYF
TRBD1	few	TRBV27	13	TRBJ2-7	TGTGCCAGCAGTCCTGGGACAGGCTACGAGCAGTACTTC	CASSPGTGYEQYF
TRBD1	once	TRBV27	14	TRBJ1-5	TGTGCCAGCAGTTTATCGACAGGGGCTCAGCCCCAGCATTTT	CASSLSTGAQPQHF
NA	NA	TRBV6-5	14	TRBJ2-2	TGTGCCAGCAGTTACGAGTCAATGACCGGGGAGCTGTTTTTT	CASSYESMTGELFF
NA	NA	TRBV2	12	TRBJ2-1	TGTGCCAGCAGTGAAGGGGACAATGAGCAGTTCTTC	CASSEGDNEQFF
NA	NA	TRBV7-9	15	TRBJ1-4	TGTGCCAGCAGCTTATGGGGCCAGGGAATCGAAAAACTGTTTTTT	CASSLWGQGIEKLFF
NA	NA	TRBV5-1	13	TRBJ1-2	TGCGCCAGCAGCTTGGTACAGGGCTATGGCTACACCTTC	CASSLVQGYGYTF
NA	NA	TRBV6-6	13	TRBJ1-5	TGTGCCAGCAGTCAGGGTGTGGCTCAGCCCCAGCATTTT	CASSQGVAQPQHF
NA	medium-sized	TRBV13	13	TRBJ2-7	TGTGCCAGCAGCCCCAGGGGCCCCCACGAGCAGTACTTC	CASSPRGPHEQYF
NA	few	TRBV5-4	14	TRBJ2-7	TGTGCCAGCAGCCCTGGGACGATACTTTCGGAGCAGTACTTC	CASSPGTILSEQYF
TRBD1	few	TRBV28	19	TRBJ1-3	TGTGCCAGCAGTTTCCATTACCGGGACAGGAAGACCTCTGGAAACACCATATATTTT	CASSFHYRDRKTSGNTIYF
NA	NA	TRBV6-6	14	TRBJ2-6	TGTGCCAGCAGTTGGACACTGGGGGCCAACGTCCTGACTTTC	CASSWTLGANVLTF
NA	NA	TRBV6-5	15	TRBJ1-2	TGTGCCAGCAGTTACCTGGTAGGGGGTAACTATGGCTACACCTTC	CASSYLVGGNYGYTF
TRBD1	NA	TRBV7-8	16	TRBJ2-3	TGTGCCAGCAGCTCTGGACAGGGGGGTAGCACAGATACGCAGTATTTT	CASSSGQGGSTDTQYF
TRBD1	NA	TRBV28	16	TRBJ2-2	TGTGCCAGCAGTGGTCTAATGGTGACAGGGCATGGGGAGCTGTTTTTT	CASSGLMVTGHGELFF
NA	NA	TRBV7-2	15	TRBJ1-5	TGTGCCAGCAGCTTAGGGTATGGGACCAATCAGCCCCAGCATTTT	CASSLGYGTNQPQHF
TRBD1	few	TRBV6-5	14	TRBJ1-2	TGTGCCAGCAGTACAGGACAGGGGGCCTATGGCTACACCTTC	CASSTGQGAYGYTF
NA	NA	TRBV27	13	TRBJ1-6	TGTGCCAGCAAACTATCGGGGAATTCACCCCTCCACTTT	CASKLSGNSPLHF
NA	NA	TRBV30	14	TRBJ2-1	TGTGCCTGGAGTTTAGGGGGACACTACAATGAGCAGTTCTTC	CAWSLGGHYNEQFF
NA	few	TRBV15	13	TRBJ2-5	TGTGCCACCAGAGGGACCGTACAAGAGACCCAGTACTTC	CATRGTVQETQYF
NA	few	TRBV4-1	12	TRBJ2-2	TGCGCCAGCAGCCTTGGGGCCGGGGAGCTGTTTTTT	CASSLGAGELFF
TRBD2	NA	TRBV13	14	TRBJ2-1	TGTGCCAGCAGCCGAGCGGGAGGACAGGATGAGCAGTTCTTC	CASSRAGGQDEQFF
NA	NA	TRBV9	15	TRBJ1-1	TGTGCCAGCAGCCCCGGAATAGGGCGGGGGACTGAAGCTTTCTTT	CASSPGIGRGTEAFF
NA	NA	TRBV13	13	TRBJ2-7	TGTGCCAGCAGCTCTCTAGAAACCTACGAGCAGTACTTC	CASSSLETYEQYF
NA	few	TRBV13	14	TRBJ2-4	TGTGCCAGCAGCTTAGGGCTAGAGGGAAACATTCAGTACTTC	CASSLGLEGNIQYF
NA	once	TRBV4-1	16	TRBJ2-7	TGCGCCAGCAGCCTCAGGGTGGTACCGAGCTCCTACGAGCAGTACTTC	CASSLRVVPSSYEQYF
NA	NA	TRBV6-6	13	TRBJ1-2	TGTGCCAGCAGAAACAGGGAACGGGTTGGCTACACCTTC	CASRNRERVGYTF
TRBD1	NA	TRBV28	14	TRBJ1-5	TGTGCCGATCAAGGGACAGGGATCAATCAGCCCCAGCATTTT	CADQGTGINQPQHF
NA	NA	TRBV21-1	15	TRBJ1-1	TGTGCCAGCAGCCCTCCCGGGGGGATGAACACTGAAGCTTTCTTT	CASSPPGGMNTEAFF
TRBD2	NA	TRBV4-2	17	TRBJ2-2	TGTGCCAGCAGCCCTTTAATGGCGGGAGCTCGGACCGGGGAGCTGTTTTTT	CASSPLMAGARTGELFF
NA	once	TRBV5-1	15	TRBJ2-1	TGCGCCAGCAGCTTTGGCAGGGTTATACACAATGAGCAGTTCTTC	CASSFGRVIHNEQFF
TRBD2	NA	TRBV29-1	14	TRBJ2-3	TGCAGCGTCGAAAGGGGAGGGTATACAGATACGCAGTATTTT	CSVERGGYTDTQYF
NA	NA	TRBV7-8	14	TRBJ2-2	TGTGCCAGCAGCTTATTTGGATACAGCGGGGAGCTGTTTTTT	CASSLFGYSGELFF
NA	NA	TRBV28	14	TRBJ1-3	TGTGCCAGCAGTTTCAGGGTCTCTGGAAACACCATATATTTT	CASSFRVSGNTIYF
TRBD2	NA	TRBV14	17	TRBJ2-3	TGTGCCAGCAGCCAACCCTCTTGGGAGCGGGACTCAGATACGCAGTATTTT	CASSQPSWERDSDTQYF
TRBD1	few	TRBV5-1	13	TRBJ1-2	TGCGCCACCCGACCACAGGGGGTCTATGGCTACACCTTC	CATRPQGVYGYTF